A selection of T cell receptor beta chains follows, all from one sample in a study of cytomegalovirus exposure and HLA in healthy donors. Sequencing was performed with immunoSEQ multiplex PCR; in TCRdb, only in-frame clones are kept and a portion is missing. The sample includes around 140,000 clones, around two thirds seen only once; the top ten take approximately 1.6%. The sequenced sample consisted of PBMCs. All receptors come from a woman between 18 and 29 years old in good health and CMV-seronegative. Both conserved end residues are part of each CDR3. Fields, in order: CDR3 length, J gene, clone size, V gene, D gene, CDR3 DNA, CDR3 protein. A D gene is named only where the DNA matches it firmly. Clone size is stated in some rows and not others, as once, few, many or a class when expanded.

>13|TRBJ1-2|-|TRBV28|-
TGTGCCAGCACCCTCTGGGGGAGGGATGGCTACACCTTC
CASTLWGRDGYTF
>16|TRBJ1-1|once|TRBV19|TRBD1
TGTGCCAGTAGTATTAAAGGGGCAGGGGGTTTGACTGAAGCTTTCTTT
CASSIKGAGGLTEAFF
>12|TRBJ2-1|-|TRBV10-3|-
TGTGCCATCAGTGAATGGCGGCATGAGCAGTTCTTC
CAISEWRHEQFF
>16|TRBJ2-6|-|TRBV28|-
TGTGCCAGCTACAGGGACCGATGGGCTGGGGCCAACGTCCTGACTTTC
CASYRDRWAGANVLTF
>16|TRBJ1-1|-|TRBV19|-
TGTGCCAGTAGTAAGATCGGAGCAGTTACTAGCACTGAAGCTTTCTTT
CASSKIGAVTSTEAFF
>14|TRBJ1-2|-|TRBV5-1|-
TGCGCCAGCAGCCCCTCAGGGGTAAACTATGGCTACACCTTC
CASSPSGVNYGYTF
>17|TRBJ2-2|-|TRBV5-4|TRBD2
TGTGCCAGCAGCCCCGAGGGGCGGGGGTTAGTTTCCGGGGAGCTGTTTTTT
CASSPEGRGLVSGELFF
>16|TRBJ2-4|-|TRBV28|-
TGTGCCAGCAGTTCGGCGACTCTGCTAGCCAAAAACATTCAGTACTTC
CASSSATLLAKNIQYF
>13|TRBJ1-2|-|TRBV2|-
TGTGCCAGCAGTGGGAGGGATGACTATGGCTACACCTTC
CASSGRDDYGYTF
>15|TRBJ2-7|-|TRBV19|TRBD2
TGTGCCAGTAGTTCTAGCGGGGGGCCTACCTACGAGCAGTACTTC
CASSSSGGPTYEQYF
>14|TRBJ1-1|-|TRBV11-2|-
TGTGCCAGCAGTCGGGGGGGCTCCGACACTGAAGCTTTCTTT
CASSRGGSDTEAFF
>18|TRBJ2-6|-|TRBV11-2|TRBD1
TGTGCCAGCAGCTTTCCGGGACAGGGAGTCTCTGGGGCCAACGTCCTGACTTTC
CASSFPGQGVSGANVLTF
>14|TRBJ1-2|-|TRBV19|-
TGTGCCAGTAGTATTGCCACAGGGCCCTATGGCTACACCTTC
CASSIATGPYGYTF
>14|TRBJ1-5|-|TRBV6-6|-
TGTGCCAGCAGTCCGTCCCGAGGAGATCAGCCCCAGCATTTT
CASSPSRGDQPQHF
>14|TRBJ2-7|-|TRBV7-6|TRBD1
TGTGCCAGCAGCTCCTTCTTCAGGGGGCTCGAGCAGTACTTC
CASSSFFRGLEQYF
>15|TRBJ2-5|-|TRBV5-1|TRBD2
TGCGCCAGCACCCGTTTAGCGGGGGTCCAAGAGACCCAGTACTTC
CASTRLAGVQETQYF
>13|TRBJ2-7|-|TRBV28|TRBD1
TGTGCCAGCACCTGGACAGGGGACTACGAGCAGTACTTC
CASTWTGDYEQYF